This T cell receptor beta chain comes out of a study of cytomegalovirus exposure and HLA in healthy donors. Background on the study: Among the approximately 420 donors who were genotyped, 81% fell in the genetic ancestry cluster that is associated with self-reported Caucasian donors. Study-wide results and limits: Among TCR beta chains, those listed as cytomegalovirus-associated numbered some 170. Reportedly, TCR beta sequences accurately predicted HLA-A and HLA-B alleles in most subjects. Per a later analysis, 16,951 TCR beta sequences showed association with HLA alleles at 0.05 false discovery rate.

The sample holds a few counts of this clone. The antigen remains undetermined. V dropped 3 bases and J dropped 3 bases, with 11 bases sitting between them. The CDR3 spans 14 residues. Looked up from germline, CDR1 is LNHDA and CDR2 is SQIVND (reference sequence). Amplification used 60 Vbeta primers and 13 Jbeta primers. Repertoires were generated with immunoSEQ multiplex PCR, while TCRdb's copy carries only in-frame clones and drops some. The sample shows about 85,000 clones, nearly 80% of them seen only once. Sequencing used PBMCs. V gene TRBV19 combines with J gene TRBJ2-5; possible D gene TRBD2, 6 bases. This clonotype originated in a woman aged 50 to 65 in good health and CMV-seropositive. In DNA, the CDR3 is TGTGCCAGTAGTATTCCGGGACTGAAAGAGACCCAGTACTTC. This translates into CASSIPGLKETQYF.